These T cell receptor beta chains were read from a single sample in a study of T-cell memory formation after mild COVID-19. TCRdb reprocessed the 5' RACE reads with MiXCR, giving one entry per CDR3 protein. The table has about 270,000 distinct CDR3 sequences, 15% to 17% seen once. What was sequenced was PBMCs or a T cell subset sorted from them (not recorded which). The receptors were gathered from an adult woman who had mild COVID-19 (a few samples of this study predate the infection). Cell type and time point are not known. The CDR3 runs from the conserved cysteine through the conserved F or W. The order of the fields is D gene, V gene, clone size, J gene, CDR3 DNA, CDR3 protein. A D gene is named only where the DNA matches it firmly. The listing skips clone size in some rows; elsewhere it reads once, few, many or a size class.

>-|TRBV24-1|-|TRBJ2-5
TGTGCCACCAGTGATCCTCGGACTCGCCAAGAGACCCAGTACTTC
CATSDPRTRQETQYF
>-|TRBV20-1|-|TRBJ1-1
TGCAGTGCTGTAAAGGGAAACACTGAAGCTTTCTTT
CSAVKGNTEAFF
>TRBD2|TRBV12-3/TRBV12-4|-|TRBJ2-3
TGTGCCAGCAGCCCGGGACTAGCGGAAACAGATACGCAGTATTTT
CASSPGLAETDTQYF
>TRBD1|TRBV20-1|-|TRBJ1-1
TGCAGTGCTAGAGATCCTAGGACAGGGATGGACACTGAAGCTTTCTTT
CSARDPRTGMDTEAFF
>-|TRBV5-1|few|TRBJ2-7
TGCGCCAGCAGCTTTCGGACAGATCCCGCCTACGAGCAGTACTTC
CASSFRTDPAYEQYF
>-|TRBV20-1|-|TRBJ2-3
TGCAGTGCTAGAGACTACGGGACTAGCACAGATACGCAGTATTTT
CSARDYGTSTDTQYF
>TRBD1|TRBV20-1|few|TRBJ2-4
TGCAGTGCGGAAAAGGGACAGGAAAAAAACATTCAGTACTTC
CSAEKGQEKNIQYF
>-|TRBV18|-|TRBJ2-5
TGTGCCAGCTCACCCAACCGGCAAGAGACCCAGTACTTC
CASSPNRQETQYF
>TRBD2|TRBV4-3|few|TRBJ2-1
TGCGCCAGCAGCGGACAAGCGGGAGGCCCCTACAATGAGCAGTTCTTC
CASSGQAGGPYNEQFF
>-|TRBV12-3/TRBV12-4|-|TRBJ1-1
TGTGCCAGCAGTTTGAAGGGTAAGGACACTGAAGCTTTCTTT
CASSLKGKDTEAFF
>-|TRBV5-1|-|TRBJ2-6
TGCGCCAGCAGCTTGGGGGCCGAAAGGGGCTCTGGGGCCAACGTCCTGACTTTC
CASSLGAERGSGANVLTF
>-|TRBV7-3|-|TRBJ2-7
TGTGCCAGCAGCTTACGGGGGGACAGCAACGAGCAGTACTTC
CASSLRGDSNEQYF
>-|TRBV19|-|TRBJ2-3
TGTGCCAGTAGGCGTCGGTCCGGCGGGGTGGTAGATACGCAGTATTTT
CASRRRSGGVVDTQYF
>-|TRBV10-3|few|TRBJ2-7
TGTGCCATCAGTGGGCAGGGGAGCGACGAGCAGTACTTC
CAISGQGSDEQYF
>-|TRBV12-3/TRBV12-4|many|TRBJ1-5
TGTGCCAGTAGACAGTATAGCAATCAGCCCCAGCATTTT
CASRQYSNQPQHF
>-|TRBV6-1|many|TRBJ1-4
TGTGCCAGCAGTGTCCGGGACATGCGTGAAAAACTGTTTTTT
CASSVRDMREKLFF
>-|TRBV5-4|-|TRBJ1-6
TGTGCCAGCAGCGCCCCCGGGACGAGGGTACCCCTCCACTTT
CASSAPGTRVPLHF
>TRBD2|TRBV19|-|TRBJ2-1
TGTGCCAGTAGTCGCGGGGGGTGGAGTGAGCAGTTCTTC
CASSRGGWSEQFF
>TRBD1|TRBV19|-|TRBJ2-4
TGTGCCAGTAGTTCAGGGACAGGGAGGAACATTCAGTACTTC
CASSSGTGRNIQYF
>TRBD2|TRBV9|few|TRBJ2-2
TGTGCCAGCACCTTCGAGCGGGGGGGCCTTGGAACCGGGGAGCTGTTTTTT
CASTFERGGLGTGELFF
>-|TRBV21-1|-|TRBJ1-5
TGTGCCAGCAGCAAAGCGTGGGGTCCAGGGTTTGGCAATCAGCCCCAGCATTTT
CASSKAWGPGFGNQPQHF
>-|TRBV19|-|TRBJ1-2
TGTGCCAGTACTACCAGTAGTAACTATGGCTACACCTTC
CASTTSSNYGYTF